This TCR beta chain was sequenced during a study of blood T cells in healthy people across ages. Per the germline V gene, CDR1 is SQVTM and CDR2 is ANQGSEA. V was clipped by 4 bases and J by 5 bases; unmatched bases: 5. This CDR3 comprises 14 residues. Then a second PCR, running about 6 to 11 cycles, was carried out with a sample-barcoded 5' primer and a J-beta primer mix. Each CDR3 protein gets one entry after TCRdb re-called the 5' RACE reads with MiXCR. Among some 1.4 million distinct CDR3 sequences listed, roughly 40% were seen once. The receptor's source is a woman aged 18-30 years in good health. Sequencing was done on a sample of blood. This sequence joins TRBV29-1 and TRBJ2-3; 11 positions match TRBD1. The CDR3 protein is CSVVGQGAVDTQYF. For the CDR3, the DNA is TGCAGCGTTGTAGGACAGGGGGCTGTAGATACGCAGTATTTT.